This entry lists 12 T cell receptor beta chains sequenced from one sample in a study of cytomegalovirus exposure and HLA in healthy donors (dated by TCRdb to about 2017). Library preparation employed the immunoSEQ multiplex PCR assay. The multiplex PCR relied on a mix of 60 forward primers for TCR Vbeta segments and 13 reverse primers for TCR Jbeta segments. The source is immuneACCESS, and TCRdb retained only in-frame sequences with V and J called. Part of the clones is not carried over; for the studies checked, unresolved V genes explain less than half of this, and the remainder is unexplained. Here the sample has more than 100,000 clones; less than 80% occur a single time. The ten largest clonotypes hold 4.2% of the sample. The sequenced material came from PBMCs. The receptors originated from a man aged 50-59 years in good health and CMV-seropositive.

The chain carries TRBV7-6 and TRBJ2-7, with TRBD1 matching over 7 bases. CDR3 length equals 15 residues. The trim removed 1 base at V and 1 base at J, leaving 4 bases unmatched. Per the germline V gene, CDR1 is SGHVS and CDR2 is FNYEAQ. Here the CDR3 reads CASSLDNRGSYEQYF. The CDR3 DNA reads TGTGCCAGCAGCTTAGATAACAGGGGTTCCTACGAGCAGTACTTC.

This chain's CDR3 is CASISREKLFF. The DNA for the CDR3 is TGTGCCAGCATATCCCGGGAAAAACTGTTTTTT. The chain links TRBV6-1 to TRBJ1-4; no definite D call. V lost 7 bases and J 8 bases, leaving 8 bases between the germline ends. This CDR3 has 11 amino acids. Germline V gives CDR1 MNHNS, CDR2 SASEGT.

V gene TRBV19 combines with J gene TRBJ1-5; D possibly corresponds to TRBD1 (5 bases). This CDR3 contains 15 residues. The V end lost 3 bases, the J end lost 1 base, and 10 bases lay between the germline ends. Germline V gene sequence: CDR1 LNHDA, CDR2 SQIVND (reference sequence). CDR3: CASSINGGSNQPQHF. CDR3 DNA: TGTGCCAGTAGTATCAACGGGGGGAGCAATCAGCCCCAGCATTTT.

This chain links TRBV7-2 with TRBJ2-3, with TRBD2 identical over 10 bases. The CDR3 totals 16 residues. Germline CDR1 is SGHTA and CDR2 is FQGNSA. Trimming removed 2 bases from V and 4 bases from J; junction bases left unmatched: 6. CDR3 coding DNA: TGTGCCAGCAGCTTAAATGGACTAGCGGTACCAGATACGCAGTATTTT. Translating gives CASSLNGLAVPDTQYF.

The rearrangement uses TRBV29-1 and TRBJ1-1, with unresolved D. Trimming removed 4 bases from V and 4 bases from J, with 13 bases in between. The CDR3 has 13 amino acids. CDR1 is SQVTM, CDR2 ANQGSEA, per germline. The DNA for the CDR3 is TGCAGCGTTGGTATTATGGGGAGCACTGAAGCTTTCTTT. This sequence encodes CSVGIMGSTEAFF. Supplemented by reference TRBV29-1 and TRBJ1-1, the full variable domain reads SAVISQKPSRDICQRGTSLTIQCQVDSQVTMMFWYRQQPGQSLTLIATANQGSEATYESGFVIDKFPISRPNLTFSTLTVSNMSPEDSSIYLCSVGIMGSTEAFFGQGTRLTVV.

The chain employs TRBV7-9 and TRBJ1-1; no definite D call. Trimming stripped 5 bases from V and 5 bases from J, with 12 bases between. The germline V gene has CDR1 SEHNR and CDR2 FQNEAQ (reference sequence). The CDR3 loop spans 13 amino acids. CDR3 sequence (DNA): TGTGCCAGCAGCCTTCTCCGGGAAACTGAAGCTTTCTTT. Translating gives CASSLLRETEAFF.

This chain connects TRBV7-6 to TRBJ2-4; the match to TRBD1 covers 7 bases. The V segment lost 0 bases and the J segment 7 bases; nucleotides outside the gene matches: 6. Germline values: CDR1 SGHVS, CDR2 FNYEAQ. This CDR3 is built from 15 residues. CDR3 coding DNA: TGTGCCAGCAGCTTAGCACAGGGGAAGGGGAACATTCAGTACTTC. This sequence encodes CASSLAQGKGNIQYF. Complete variable domain (other parts from reference TRBV7-6 and TRBJ2-4): GAGVSQSPRYKVTKRGQDVALRCDPISGHVSLYWYRQALGQGPEFLTYFNYEAQQDKSGLPNDRFSAERPEGSISTLTIQRTEQRDSAMYRCASSLAQGKGNIQYFGAGTRLSVL.

The chain links TRBV2 to TRBJ1-2; 9 nucleotides align to TRBD1. V dropped 0 bases and J dropped 7; count of bases not matched to a gene: 6. Looked up from germline, CDR1 is SNHLY and CDR2 is FYNNEI. This CDR3 has 15 residues. For the CDR3, the DNA is TGTGCCAGCAGTGAAGCGCATGGGACAGGGCTTGGCTACACCTTC. It is translated as CASSEAHGTGLGYTF. Supplemented by reference TRBV2 and TRBJ1-2, the full variable domain reads EPEVTQTPSHQVTQMGQEVILRCVPISNHLYFYWYRQILGQKVEFLVSFYNNEISEKSEIFDDQFSVERPDGSNFTLKIRSTKLEDSAMYFCASSEAHGTGLGYTFGSGTRLTVV.

This clone turned up a few times. This chain joins TRBV9 and TRBJ2-1; 10 positions agree with TRBD2. Germline CDR1 is SGDLS and CDR2 is YYNGEE. J lost 3 bases, V lost 0 bases, and 0 bases had no gene match. The CDR3 length is 15 residues. The CDR3 DNA is TGTGCCAGCAGCGTAGGACTAGCGGGCTACAATGAGCAGTTCTTC. Its translation is CASSVGLAGYNEQFF. The variable domain in full, with the rest retrieved from reference TRBV9 and TRBJ2-1, is DSGVTQTPKHLITATGQRVTLRCSPRSGDLSVYWYQQSLDQGLQFLIQYYNGEERAKGNILERFSAQQFPDLHSELNLSSLELGDSALYFCASSVGLAGYNEQFFGPGTRLTVL.

This sequence joins TRBV5-6 and TRBJ2-7, with 7 positions matching TRBD2. V shed 1 base, J shed 2 bases, and the junction held 3 bases outside the gene matches. Germline CDR1 is SGHDT and CDR2 is YYEEEE. There are 14 residues in the CDR3. The CDR3 nucleotides read TGTGCCAGCAGCTTGACGGGGGGAACCTACGAGCAGTACTTC. Amino acid sequence: CASSLTGGTYEQYF.

J is TRBJ2-3 and V is TRBV10-3, with a tentative D call TRBD1 (5 bases). This CDR3 is 15 amino acids long. Trimming stripped 0 bases from V and 4 bases from J, with 11 bases between. In germline, CDR1 is ENHRY, CDR2 SYGVKD. The CDR3 bases are TGTGCCATCAGTGAGTCTGAAGGGGTGGCAGATACGCAGTATTTT. As protein: CAISESEGVADTQYF.

CDR3 in DNA: TGTGCCAGTAGTCGATACTGGGACAGGAGCTCCTACGAGCAGTACTTC. Translation gives CASSRYWDRSSYEQYF. The chain carries TRBV19 and TRBJ2-7; 8 nucleotides agree with TRBD1. The V gene's germline CDR1 is LNHDA and CDR2 SQIVND (reference sequence). The CDR3 has 16 amino acids. The J segment lost 0 bases and the V segment lost 5 bases, leaving 9 bases of the junction unmatched.